This T cell receptor beta chain was obtained from a study of radiotherapy plus CTLA-4 blockade in lung cancer. The overall study: Of all patients, about 17% responded objectively and roughly 31% showed disease control.

On this clone itself: Its specificity is not known.

Study conclusions and caveats: Reportedly, early blood T cell clone dynamics best predicted response, with interferon-beta. Researchers report tumor-derived TCR clones expanding in blood after radiotherapy plus ipilimumab.

The V gene end was trimmed by 2 bases and the J gene end by 2 bases; junction bases not matched to a gene: 1. Per the germline V gene, CDR1 is KGHSH and CDR2 is LQKENI. This CDR3 spans 14 amino acids. The protocol was immunoSEQ multiplex PCR, while the TCRdb copy is restricted to in-frame clones and leaves out a portion. There are about 59,000 clones in the sample; roughly four fifths occur only once, and 6% to 7% lies in the top ten. This receptor was taken from a human donor with non-small cell lung cancer whose response to radiotherapy plus ipilimumab could not be evaluated. This chain connects TRBV18 to TRBJ2-7, with 9 bases matching TRBD1. The material was peripheral blood, obtained from a patient treated with radiotherapy plus ipilimumab. The CDR3 nucleotides read TGTGCCAGCTCACCAGGGACAGGGCCCTACGAGCAGTACTTC. It translates to CASSPGTGPYEQYF.